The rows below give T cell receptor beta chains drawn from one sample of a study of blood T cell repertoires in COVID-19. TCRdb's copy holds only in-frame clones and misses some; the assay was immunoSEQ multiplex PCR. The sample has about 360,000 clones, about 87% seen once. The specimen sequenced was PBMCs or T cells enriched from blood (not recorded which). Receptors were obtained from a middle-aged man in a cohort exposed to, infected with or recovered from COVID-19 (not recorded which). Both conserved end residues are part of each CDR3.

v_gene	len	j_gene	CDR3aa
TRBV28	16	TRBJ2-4	CASSFPGQGLKNIQYF
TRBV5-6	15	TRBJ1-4	CASSFRTGMFEKLFF
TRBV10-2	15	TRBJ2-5	CASSESGGYQETQYF
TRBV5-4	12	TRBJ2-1	CASSFGVNEQFF
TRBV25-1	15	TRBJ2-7	CASSTQGGSLYEQYF
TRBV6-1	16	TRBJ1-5	CASSETGGVNNQPQHF
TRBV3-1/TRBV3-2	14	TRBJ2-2	CASRRTGGGGELFF
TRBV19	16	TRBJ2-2	CASSIGTGGASGELFF
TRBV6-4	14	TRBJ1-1	CASRPAEGNTEAFF
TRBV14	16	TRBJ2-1	CASSQVLTSGRNEQFF
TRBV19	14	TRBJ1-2	CASRTWTAQYGYTF
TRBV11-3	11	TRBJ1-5	CASTVAQPQHF
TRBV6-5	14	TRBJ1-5	CASSYSYSNQPQHF
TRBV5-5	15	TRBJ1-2	CASSLSLTGAYGYTF
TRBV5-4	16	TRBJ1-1	CASSLETGKVNTEAFF
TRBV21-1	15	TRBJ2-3	CASSKGGGRADTQYF
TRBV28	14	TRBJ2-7	CASSFRDRVAEQYF
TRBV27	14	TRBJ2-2	CASRSRANTGELFF
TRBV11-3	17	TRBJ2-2	CASSPSPVAANTGELFF
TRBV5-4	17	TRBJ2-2	CASSSGQGWGNTGELFF
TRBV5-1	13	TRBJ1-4	CASSLGGFEKLFF
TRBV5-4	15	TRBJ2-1	CASRAGTAAYNEQFF